This T cell receptor beta chain comes out of a study of STAT3 mutations in large granular lymphocyte leukemia. The data were produced by immunoSEQ multiplex PCR, yet TCRdb's version contains in-frame clones alone and is incomplete. Seen here are approximately 25,000 clones, approximately 94% observed once, and the top ten hold approximately 6%. Worth noting for this clone: Antigen unknown.

Germline-derived CDR1 and CDR2 are MNHEY and SVGAGI. The CDR3 covers 12 residues. V was trimmed by 7 bases and J by 12 bases, leaving 13 bases between them. Whole-study results and caveats: Every T-LGLL patient had at least one immunodominant TCRbeta clonotype.

Sequenced input: peripheral blood mononuclear cells. This receptor was identified in a middle-aged man with T-cell large granular lymphocyte leukemia. Some clones in this sample may be carry-over from other donors' samples. J is TRBJ2-6 and V is TRBV6-5; the D call may be TRBD1 or TRBD2 (5 bases each). In nucleotides, the CDR3 is TGTGCCAGCACCGGGACGAGGGGCGTCCTGACTTTC. Protein sequence: CASTGTRGVLTF.